These 11 T cell receptor beta chains share one sample of origin, sequenced in a study of CD4 T cells in relation to SARS-CoV-2 and coronaviruses. Clones were read by immunoSEQ multiplex PCR, and TCRdb kept only the in-frame ones, dropping some. This sample yields under 65,000 clones, of which 86% are seen a single time; about 1.4% belongs to the top ten. CD4+ T cells from unexposed donors were obtained before the COVID-19 pandemic (2011-2018). The specimen sequenced was memory CD4+ T cells from PBMCs. These receptors originate from a human donor in good health.

The rearrangement links TRBV7-8 to TRBJ1-6; 9 positions match TRBD1. The CDR3 totals 17 residues. Germline trimming cut 4 bases from V and 5 bases from J; bases unmatched to any gene: 9. Looked up from germline, CDR1 is SGHVS and CDR2 is FQNEAQ. The CDR3 coding sequence is TGTGCCAGCAGCTCGATGGGACAGGGAGGCAATAATTCACCCCTCCACTTT. It translates to CASSSMGQGGNNSPLHF.

The rearrangement uses TRBV2 and TRBJ1-1; maybe TRBD1 (6 bases). V dropped 9 bases and J dropped 1 base, with 21 bases sitting between them. CDR3 length: 16 residues. Germline CDR1 is SNHLY and CDR2 is FYNNEI. DNA for the CDR3: TGTGCCAGTCTCTTACAAGGGGGGGTGAGGAACACTGAAGCTTTCTTT. Its protein is CASLLQGGVRNTEAFF.

This clone was found a few times. The V call is TRBV28, the J call TRBJ2-1; 14 bases map to TRBD2. The CDR3 has 15 amino acids. V lost 11 bases to trimming and J lost 4 bases; unmatched junction nucleotides: 7. The germline CDR1 and CDR2 sequences are MDHEN and SYDVKM. The CDR3 DNA follows: TGTGCCGGGGGGACTAGCGGGAGTGTTTACAATGAGCAGTTCTTC. This gives the protein CAGGTSGSVYNEQFF.

V usage is TRBV28 and J usage is TRBJ1-3; D uncertain. Trimming shortened V by 1 base and J by 0 bases, and 1 base separated the two germline ends. This CDR3 has 13 residues. Germline-derived CDR1 and CDR2 are MDHEN and SYDVKM. CDR3 sequence: CASSLSSGNTIYF. DNA of the CDR3: TGTGCCAGCAGTTTATCCTCTGGAAACACCATATATTTT.

The rearrangement uses TRBV3-1 (or the pseudogene TRBV3-2) and TRBJ1-2; D possibly corresponds to TRBD1 (6 bases). Germline V gives CDR1 LGHDT, CDR2 YNNKEL (reference sequence). The CDR3 is 12 amino acids. V lost 7 bases and J 5 bases, leaving 11 bases between the germline ends. This chain's CDR3 is CASTYQGYGYTF. The CDR3, as DNA: TGTGCCAGCACCTACCAGGGGTATGGCTACACCTTC.

This sequence joins TRBV24-1 and TRBJ2-5; D gene uncertain. The germline V and J ends were trimmed by 1 base and 3 bases, with 8 bases remaining between them. The germline gives CDR1 KGHDR, CDR2 SFDVKD. This CDR3 comprises 14 residues. This CDR3 reads CATSDLSQKETQYF. The CDR3 DNA reads TGTGCCACCAGTGATTTAAGCCAGAAAGAGACCCAGTACTTC.

The chain joins TRBV30 to TRBJ2-1; 8 bases line up with TRBD1. The junction had 10 bases not matched to a gene; V was cut back by 2 bases and J by 16 bases. CDR1 GTSNPN and CDR2 SVGIG come from the germline V gene (reference sequence). CDR3 length: 12 residues. The CDR3: CAWSRYDRGNFF. The DNA for the CDR3 is TGTGCCTGGAGTCGGTATGACAGGGGAAATTTCTTC.

This chain joins TRBV25-1 and TRBJ1-2; possibly TRBD1 for D (5 bases). CDR1 and CDR2 from the germline V gene are MGHDK and SYGVNS. Trimming took off 5 bases at V and 4 bases at J, with 17 bases between the two ends. This CDR3 contains 15 residues. CDR3 amino acids: CASSHPLGESYGYTF. In nucleotides, the CDR3 is TGTGCCAGCAGTCACCCCCTGGGGGAATCCTATGGCTACACCTTC.

The sample holds one count of this clone. This chain links TRBV10-3 with TRBJ2-7; TRBD1 is a possible D gene (5 bases). From germline, CDR1 is ENHRY and CDR2 SYGVKD. With 2 bases removed from V and 3 bases from J, the gap between germline ends came to 8 bases. The CDR3 contains 13 residues. The CDR3 loop is CAISEGQGYEQYF. The CDR3 DNA sequence: TGTGCCATCAGTGAGGGTCAGGGCTACGAGCAGTACTTC.

The chain couples TRBV28 to TRBJ2-5; the D gene is possibly TRBD1 (5 bases). CDR1 MDHEN and CDR2 SYDVKM come from the germline V gene. The CDR3 loop spans 14 amino acids. V was clipped by 5 bases and J by 7 bases, with 17 bases between them. The CDR3 region has the DNA TGTGCCAGCAGTCTCCTCATCCCCCAGGGGACCCAGTACTTC. It specifies CASSLLIPQGTQYF.

V gene TRBV27 combines with J gene TRBJ2-3; D not resolved. The CDR3 consists of 13 residues. Trimming removed 5 bases at V and 6 bases at J, with 12 bases between. Germline V gene sequence: CDR1 MNHEY, CDR2 SMNVEV (reference sequence). In DNA form, the CDR3 reads TGTGCCAGCAGTCCAATCGTGGTTGATACGCAGTATTTT. Encoded protein: CASSPIVVDTQYF.